This T cell receptor (beta chain) stems from a study of vaccination and CD4 T cells after COVID-19. Cultured CD4+ T-cell DNA underwent Oncomine TCR Beta short-read sequencing. TCRdb reprocessed the PCR reads via MiXCR and lists one record per CDR3 protein. The table lists more than 20,000 distinct CDR3 sequences, less than 45% of them singletons. This clonotype occurred a few times. Its matching antigen is unknown. The junction differs from germline at one of its ends, possibly a read error. Time point specified: late sampling 161 to 241 days after vaccination in three convalescent patients. Treatment indicated: 10-day PBMC culture with coronavirus spike peptide pools or control peptides (ViraFEST assay). PCR positivity was dated March to December 2020, before US Alpha, Beta and Delta variants. About 1.9 million PBMCs went into each well for culture with 8 to 10 IU/ml IL-2 and about 9.9 ug/ml peptide pools. Days 3 and 7 saw half the medium swapped for fresh IL-2 medium.

CDR1 is SEHNR, CDR2 FQNEAQ, per germline (reference sequence). The CDR3 extends over 15 amino acids. V and J are TRBV7-9 and TRBJ2-7; 8 bases map to TRBD1. The clonotype was recovered from a human donor who had recovered from COVID-19. The material was CD4+ T cells from blood, cultured in vitro, obtained about 7 months after SARS-CoV-2 vaccination. The CDR3 sequence is CASSLAGQGSYEQYF. In DNA, the CDR3 is TGTGCCAGCAGCCTAGCCGGACAGGGCTCCTACGAGCAGTACTTC.